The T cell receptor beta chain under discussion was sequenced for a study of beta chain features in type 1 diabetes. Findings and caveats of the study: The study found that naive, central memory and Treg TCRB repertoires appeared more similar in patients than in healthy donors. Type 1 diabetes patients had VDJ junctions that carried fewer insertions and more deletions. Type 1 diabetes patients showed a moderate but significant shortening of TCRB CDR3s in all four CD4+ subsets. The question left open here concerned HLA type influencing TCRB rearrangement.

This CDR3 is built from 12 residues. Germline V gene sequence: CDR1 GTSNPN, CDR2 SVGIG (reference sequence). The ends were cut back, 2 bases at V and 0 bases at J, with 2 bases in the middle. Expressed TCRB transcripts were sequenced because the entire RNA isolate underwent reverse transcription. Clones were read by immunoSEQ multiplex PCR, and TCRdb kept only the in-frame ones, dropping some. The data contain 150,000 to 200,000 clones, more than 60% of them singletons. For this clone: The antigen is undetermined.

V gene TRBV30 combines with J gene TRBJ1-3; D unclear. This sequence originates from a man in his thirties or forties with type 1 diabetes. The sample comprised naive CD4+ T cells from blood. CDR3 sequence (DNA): TGTGCCTGGAGTAACTCTGGAAACACCATATATTTT. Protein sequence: CAWSNSGNTIYF.